What follows is one TCR beta chain and its context. The data are from a study of T-cell memory formation after mild COVID-19. A single record per CDR3 protein comes from TCRdb applying MiXCR to the 5' RACE reads. The table lists roughly 80,000 distinct CDR3 sequences, around 27% of them singletons. V lost 3 bases and J lost 8, with 8 bases in between. CDR3 size: 12 residues. CDR1 is SGHVS, CDR2 FQNEAQ, per germline. This chain links TRBV7-8 with TRBJ2-1; D not certain. Sequenced sample: PBMCs or a T cell subset sorted from them (not recorded which). The origin of this receptor is a man younger than 35 who had mild COVID-19 (a few samples of this study predate the infection). Cell type and time point are not known. CDR3 amino acids: CASSFSWDEQFF. As DNA, the CDR3 is TGTGCCAGCAGCTTCAGTTGGGATGAGCAGTTCTTC.